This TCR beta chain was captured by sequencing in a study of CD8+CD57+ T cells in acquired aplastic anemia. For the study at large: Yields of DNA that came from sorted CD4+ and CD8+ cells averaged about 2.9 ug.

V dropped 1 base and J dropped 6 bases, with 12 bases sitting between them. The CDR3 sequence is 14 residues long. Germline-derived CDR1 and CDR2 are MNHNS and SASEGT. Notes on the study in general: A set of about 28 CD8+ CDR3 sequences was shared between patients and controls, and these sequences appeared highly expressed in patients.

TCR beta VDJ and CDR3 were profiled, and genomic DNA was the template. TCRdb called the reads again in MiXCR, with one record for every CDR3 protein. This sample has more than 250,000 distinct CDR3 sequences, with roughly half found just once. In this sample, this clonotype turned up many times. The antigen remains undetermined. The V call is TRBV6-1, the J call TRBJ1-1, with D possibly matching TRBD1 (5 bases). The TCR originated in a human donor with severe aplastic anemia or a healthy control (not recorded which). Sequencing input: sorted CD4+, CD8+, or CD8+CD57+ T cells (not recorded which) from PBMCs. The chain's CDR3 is CASSEGGVFSEAFF. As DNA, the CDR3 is TGTGCCAGCAGTGAAGGGGGCGTCTTCTCTGAAGCTTTCTTT.